One sample yielded the 20 T cell receptor beta chains listed below, sequenced in a study of cytomegalovirus exposure and HLA in healthy donors. Some clones are missing from TCRdb's copy, which holds only in-frame ones; the method was immunoSEQ multiplex PCR. The profile shows fewer than 200,000 clones, about 86% of them singletons. The sequenced sample was PBMCs. The receptors derive from a woman aged 25 to 39 in good health and CMV-seronegative.

The chain couples TRBV2 to TRBJ2-3; TRBD1 agrees at 9 bases. The CDR3 sequence is 14 residues long. V dropped 7 bases and J dropped 4; count of bases not matched to a gene: 6. Germline-derived CDR1 and CDR2 are SNHLY and FYNNEI. The CDR3 DNA reads as TGTGCCAGCATCGGACAGGGGAACGCAGATACGCAGTATTTT. Amino acid sequence: CASIGQGNADTQYF.

This chain connects TRBV2 to TRBJ2-7, with D possibly being TRBD1 (5 bases). V lost 10 bases and J lost 1, with 23 bases in between. The CDR3 totals 16 residues. Germline V lookup: CDR1 SNHLY, CDR2 FYNNEI. The CDR3 protein is CATSGIGLQGSYEQYF. CDR3 DNA sequence: TGTGCCACGTCTGGAATCGGGCTTCAGGGTTCCTACGAGCAGTACTTC.

This clone was seen once. CDR3 protein: CASSIDLAGGFYGYTF. The CDR3 nucleotides are TGTGCCAGTAGTATAGATCTGGCAGGGGGGTTCTATGGCTACACCTTC. The chain couples TRBV19 to TRBJ1-2, with TRBD1 matching over 7 bases. V trimming: 0 bases; J trimming: 4 bases; junction bases outside the gene matches: 8. The germline CDR1 and CDR2 sequences are LNHDA and SQIVND (reference sequence). The CDR3 length is 16 residues.

The chain has TRBV4-1 and TRBJ1-6, with D possibly TRBD1 on 6 matching bases. The CDR3 spans 17 residues. Germline V gives CDR1 MGHRA, CDR2 YSYEKL. V shed 2 bases and J shed 5 bases, with 16 bases lying between them. This chain's CDR3 is CASSQPPGHLDNSPLHF. For the CDR3, the DNA is TGCGCCAGCAGCCAACCCCCGGGACATCTCGATAATTCACCCCTCCACTTT.

This chain connects TRBV7-9 to TRBJ2-3, with 11 bases that match TRBD2. The trim removed 3 bases at V and 2 bases at J, leaving 4 bases unmatched. The CDR3 covers 16 residues. Germline V CDR1 and CDR2: SEHNR, FQNEAQ (reference sequence). CDR3 in amino acids: CASSFTSGGNTDTQYF. CDR3 DNA sequence: TGTGCCAGCAGCTTCACTAGCGGGGGAAACACAGATACGCAGTATTTT.

The chain links TRBV9 to TRBJ2-5, with 12 bases matching TRBD2. Germline CDR1 SGDLS, CDR2 YYNGEE. This CDR3 spans 14 amino acids. J was trimmed by 4 bases and V by 3 bases; bases with no gene match: 1. In DNA form, the CDR3 reads TGTGCCAGCAGCGAGACTAGCGGGGGAGAGACCCAGTACTTC. This sequence encodes CASSETSGGETQYF.

The chain couples TRBV11-2 to TRBJ2-2; 10 bases are shared with TRBD2. The CDR3 is 16 residues long. With 0 bases clipped from V and 7 bases from J, the junction kept 5 bases outside the gene matches. Germline CDR1 SGHAT, CDR2 FQNNGV. DNA for the CDR3: TGTGCCAGCAGCTTAGATTCTAGCGGGGGAATCGGGGAGCTGTTTTTT. This encodes CASSLDSSGGIGELFF.

This clone came up once. The V gene is TRBV7-8, the J gene TRBJ2-7, with 9 bases aligning to TRBD1. Germline CDR1 is SGHVS and CDR2 is FQNEAQ. CDR3 length equals 16 residues. The J segment lost 2 bases and the V segment lost 5 bases, leaving 10 bases of the junction unmatched. The CDR3, as DNA: TGTGCCAGCAGCCCACCGCGGGACAGGGAGCCCTACGAGCAGTACTTC. It specifies CASSPPRDREPYEQYF.

This chain connects TRBV5-1 to TRBJ1-1; 8 positions match TRBD1. This CDR3 spans 13 amino acids. Germline CDR1 reads SGHRS; CDR2 reads YFSETQ. V shed 7 bases, J shed 4 bases, and the junction held 6 bases outside the gene matches. The CDR3 here is CASRQGLRTEAFF. The CDR3 bases are TGCGCCAGCCGACAGGGGCTCCGCACTGAAGCTTTCTTT.

This chain uses TRBV5-5 with TRBJ2-3, with unresolved D. Germline assignment: CDR1 SGHKS and CDR2 YYEKEE (reference sequence). The V end was cut by 1 base, the J end by 0 bases, with 12 bases between. The CDR3 has 16 amino acids. The CDR3 here is CASSLIRRLSTDTQYF. The DNA for the CDR3 is TGTGCCAGCAGCTTGATCAGAAGACTTAGCACAGATACGCAGTATTTT.

V gene TRBV19 combines with J gene TRBJ2-7; 9 positions agree with TRBD1. From germline, CDR1 is LNHDA and CDR2 SQIVND (reference sequence). The CDR3 runs to 15 residues. Trimming removed 3 bases from V and 1 base from J; junction bases left unmatched: 4. CDR3 DNA: TGTGCCAGTAGTATCTCCGGGACAGGGTCCTACGAGCAGTACTTC. Protein sequence: CASSISGTGSYEQYF.

The chain combines TRBV6-5 with TRBJ1-2; TRBD1 might be the D (5 bases). The CDR3 extends over 14 amino acids. CDR1 is MNHEY, CDR2 SVGAGI, per germline. The V gene lost 0 bases and the J gene lost 4 bases, with 9 bases spanning the gap. This CDR3 is CASSYSPGIYGYTF. In DNA, the CDR3 is TGTGCCAGCAGTTACTCACCAGGGATCTATGGCTACACCTTC.

Only one count was recorded for this clone. The V call is TRBV10-3, the J call TRBJ1-2; no reliable D call. The CDR3 has 14 amino acids. Trimming took 3 bases from V and 0 from J, leaving 8 bases between them. Per germline, CDR1 ENHRY and CDR2 SYGVKD. CDR3 region: CAISETKANYGYTF. In DNA form, the CDR3 reads TGTGCCATCAGTGAAACAAAAGCTAACTATGGCTACACCTTC.

This sequence joins TRBV4-3 and TRBJ1-6, with 7 positions matching TRBD1. This CDR3 spans 15 amino acids. With 1 base clipped from V and 8 bases from J, the junction kept 5 bases outside the gene matches. CDR1 and CDR2 from the germline V gene are LGHNA and YSLEER. The CDR3, as DNA: TGCGCCAGCAGCCAAGTATCGCAGGGGGATTCACCCCTCCACTTT. It translates to CASSQVSQGDSPLHF.

This clone appeared once. In the same sample, other DNA sequences code for this CDR3. The chain combines TRBV29-1 with TRBJ1-1; no firm D call. This CDR3 has 12 residues. Trimming pared 2 bases from V and 0 bases from J, leaving 4 bases between. Looked up from germline, CDR1 is SQVTM and CDR2 is ANQGSEA. The CDR3 DNA sequence: TGCAGCGTTGAATCGGTGAACACTGAAGCTTTCTTT. This gives the protein CSVESVNTEAFF.

The rearrangement uses TRBV7-6 and TRBJ2-7; D unresolved. The germline gives CDR1 SGHVS, CDR2 FNYEAQ. V lost 6 bases to trimming and J lost 0 bases, with 18 bases between them. The CDR3 runs 16 residues. The CDR3 DNA reads as TGTGCCAGCAGTTCAATACCCACATCCAGCTCCTACGAGCAGTACTTC. It codes for CASSSIPTSSSYEQYF.

V is TRBV2 and J is TRBJ1-2; D is uncertain. This CDR3 is built from 14 residues. Germline assignment: CDR1 SNHLY and CDR2 FYNNEI. The germline V and J ends were trimmed by 3 bases and 6 bases, with 14 bases remaining between them. CDR3 residues: CASSEAGLVNGYTF. The CDR3 nucleotides are TGTGCCAGCAGTGAGGCAGGCCTTGTCAATGGCTACACCTTC. Based on the CDR3 plus reference TRBV2 and TRBJ1-2, the full variable domain is EPEVTQTPSHQVTQMGQEVILRCVPISNHLYFYWYRQILGQKVEFLVSFYNNEISEKSEIFDDQFSVERPDGSNFTLKIRSTKLEDSAMYFCASSEAGLVNGYTFGSGTRLTVV.

The gene calls are TRBV27 and TRBJ1-1; D not resolved. This CDR3 has 16 amino acids. Trimming pared 0 bases from V and 0 bases from J, leaving 11 bases between. Germline CDR1 and CDR2: MNHEY and SMNVEV (reference sequence). The CDR3 loop is CASSLSPGLLNTEAFF. The CDR3 region has the DNA TGTGCCAGCAGTTTATCCCCCGGACTCCTGAACACTGAAGCTTTCTTT.

The rearrangement joins TRBV19 to TRBJ2-1, with D possibly matching TRBD1 (6 bases). The V gene lost 7 bases and the J gene lost 5 bases, with 12 bases spanning the gap. The length of the CDR3 is 13 residues. Germline assignment: CDR1 LNHDA and CDR2 SQIVND (reference sequence). The CDR3 is CASNQGLDNEQFF. As DNA, the CDR3 is TGTGCCAGTAACCAGGGGCTGGACAATGAGCAGTTCTTC.

The chain links TRBV5-4 to TRBJ2-1; 12 nucleotides agree with TRBD2. With V trimmed by 2 bases and J by 8 bases, 5 bases remained unmatched. The CDR3 is 15 amino acids. Germline V gene data show CDR1 as SGHNT and CDR2 as YYREEE (reference sequence). The DNA of the CDR3 is TGTGCCAGCAGCTTTAGACTAGCGGGGGTCCATGAGCAGTTCTTC. Translation gives CASSFRLAGVHEQFF.